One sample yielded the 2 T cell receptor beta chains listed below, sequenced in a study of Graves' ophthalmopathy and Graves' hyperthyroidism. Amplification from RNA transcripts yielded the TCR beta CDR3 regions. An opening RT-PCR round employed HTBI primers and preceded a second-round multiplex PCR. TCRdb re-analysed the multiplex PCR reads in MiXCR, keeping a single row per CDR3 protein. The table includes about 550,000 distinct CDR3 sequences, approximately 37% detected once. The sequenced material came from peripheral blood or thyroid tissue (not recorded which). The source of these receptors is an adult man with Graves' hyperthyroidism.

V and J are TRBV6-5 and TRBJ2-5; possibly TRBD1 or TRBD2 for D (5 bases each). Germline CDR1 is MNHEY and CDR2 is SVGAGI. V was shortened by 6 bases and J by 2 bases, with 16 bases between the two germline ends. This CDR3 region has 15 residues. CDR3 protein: CASSPSGTEQETQYF. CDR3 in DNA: TGTGCCAGCAGCCCCTCAGGGACGGAACAAGAGACCCAGTACTTC.

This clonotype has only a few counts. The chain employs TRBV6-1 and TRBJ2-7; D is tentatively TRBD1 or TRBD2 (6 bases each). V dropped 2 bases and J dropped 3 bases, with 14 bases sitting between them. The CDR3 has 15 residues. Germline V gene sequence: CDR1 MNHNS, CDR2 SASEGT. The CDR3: CASSESRGESYEQYF. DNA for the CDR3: TGTGCCAGCAGTGAAAGTAGGGGGGAGAGCTACGAGCAGTACTTC.